This T cell receptor beta chain was recorded in a study of blood T cells in healthy people across ages. Study results and limitations: Roughly linearly, TCR beta diversity per million T cells fell as age increased.

Concerning this clonotype: Its target is unknown.

Together with a sample-barcoded 5' primer, a J-beta primer mix was included in a second PCR lasting about 6 to 11 cycles. TCRdb used MiXCR to reprocess the 5' RACE reads, holding one entry per CDR3 protein. The table records approximately 850,000 distinct CDR3 sequences, roughly 64% of them present only once. Researchers isolated at least 6 million PBMCs per sample. With each sample, at least 5 micrograms of total RNA were extracted. Germline loops: CDR1 LGHDT, CDR2 YNNKEL (reference sequence). The CDR3 has 15 residues. The sequence was collected from a man aged 30 to 39 in good health. V gene TRBV3-1 combines with J gene TRBJ2-5, with 10 bases identical to TRBD1. TRBJ2-7 explains the end of the DNA better; the J call may be wrong. Source material: blood. CDR3 DNA sequence: TGTGCCAGCAGCCATTCCGGGACAGGGGCATCCGAGCAGTACTTC. This sequence encodes CASSHSGTGASEQYF.